This section outlines one T cell receptor (beta chain) sequence together with its context. This entry comes from a study of technical replicates of blood from a handful of donors. The germline CDR1 and CDR2 sequences are MNHNS and SASEGT. V dropped 2 bases and J dropped 2 bases, with 13 bases sitting between them. The CDR3 runs 15 residues. Using immunoSEQ multiplex PCR, the repertoire was profiled, and TCRdb retains in-frame clones only, with some absent. The sample holds about 62,000 clones, more than 75% seen once. This clonotype was obtained from a human donor in good health. Some clones in this sample may be carry-over from other donors' samples. The chain joins TRBV6-1 to TRBJ2-7; no clear D. Sequenced sample: PBMCs. The CDR3 bases are TGTGCCAGCAGTGAATGGGTGACTCCCACCTACGAGCAGTACTTC. Amino acid sequence: CASSEWVTPTYEQYF.